This paragraph covers one TCR beta chain sequence. This record comes from a study of blood T cell repertoires in COVID-19. On the study more broadly: Italy, Spain and the United States were the sources of the convalescent and acute COVID-19 samples.

Authors' data handling: Estimation of nucleated cell counts relied on the amplification of reference gene primers. Profiling relied on immunoSEQ multiplex PCR, and the TCRdb table lists in-frame clones only, not all of them. Clone size and V and J calls were adopted from that table, with D and trimming inferred from the DNA. The top ten hold about 8.8% of the sample, which has some 200,000 clones, approximately 88% seen once. Sample: PBMCs or T cells enriched from blood (not recorded which). This TCR came from a woman in her late teens or twenties who had recovered from COVID-19.

For the CDR3, the DNA is TGTGCCAGCAGCTGGGACAGATTAAACACCGGGGAGCTGTTTTTT. Translating gives CASSWDRLNTGELFF. The chain uses TRBV11-2 and TRBJ2-2, with 7 nucleotides matching TRBD1. The CDR3 runs 15 residues. Germline values: CDR1 SGHAT, CDR2 FQNNGV. V lost 4 bases to trimming and J lost 2 bases; unmatched junction nucleotides: 4.